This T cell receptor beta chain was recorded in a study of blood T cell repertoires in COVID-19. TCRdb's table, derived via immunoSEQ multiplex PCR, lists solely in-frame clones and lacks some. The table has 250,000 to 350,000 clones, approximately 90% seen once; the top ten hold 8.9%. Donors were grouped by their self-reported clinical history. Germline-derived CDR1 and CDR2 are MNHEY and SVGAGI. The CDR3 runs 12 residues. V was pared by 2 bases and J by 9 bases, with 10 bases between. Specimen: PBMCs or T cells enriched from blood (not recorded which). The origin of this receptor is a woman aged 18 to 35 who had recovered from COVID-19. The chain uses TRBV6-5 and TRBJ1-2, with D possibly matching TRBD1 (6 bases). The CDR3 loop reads CASSYGGASYTF. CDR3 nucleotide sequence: TGTGCCAGCAGTTACGGGGGGGCCAGCTACACCTTC.